Given below is one TCR beta chain in context. Random hexamers served to reverse transcribe roughly 0.45 to 1 ug RNA. Amplification of TCR beta CDR3 used immunoSEQ multiplex PCR across 54 Vbeta and 13 Jbeta. TCRdb re-analysed the immunoSEQ multiplex PCR reads in MiXCR, keeping a single row per CDR3 protein. The sample lists around 180,000 distinct CDR3 sequences; 95% were seen once. This entry belongs to a study of CD8 T cells in Susac syndrome. Germline-derived CDR1 and CDR2 are GTSNPN and SVGIG (reference sequence). The V end lost 3 bases, the J end lost 3 bases, and 17 bases lay between the germline ends. The length of the CDR3 is 15 residues.

This receptor was taken from a human donor with multiple sclerosis. J is TRBJ1-1 and V is TRBV30; perhaps TRBD1 as D (5 bases). The specimen was CD4+ T cells from PBMCs. This chain's CDR3 is CAWRQTWEGDTEAFF. The CDR3 DNA reads as TGTGCCTGGAGACAGACGTGGGAAGGGGACACTGAAGCTTTCTTT.